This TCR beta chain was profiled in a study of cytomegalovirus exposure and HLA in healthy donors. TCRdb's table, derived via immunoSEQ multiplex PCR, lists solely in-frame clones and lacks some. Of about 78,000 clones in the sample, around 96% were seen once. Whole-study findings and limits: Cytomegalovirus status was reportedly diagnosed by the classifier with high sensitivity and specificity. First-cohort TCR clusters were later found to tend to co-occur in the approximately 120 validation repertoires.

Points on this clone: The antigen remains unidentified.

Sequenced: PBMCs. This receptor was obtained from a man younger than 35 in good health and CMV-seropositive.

Here the CDR3 reads CASSQDRLRSDNEKLFF. The DNA of the CDR3 is TGCGCCAGCAGCCAAGATCGTTTGAGGTCAGATAATGAAAAACTGTTTTTT. The gene calls are TRBV4-1 and TRBJ1-4; D gene uncertain. CDR3 size: 17 residues. V dropped 0 bases and J dropped 4 bases, with 15 bases sitting between them. The germline gives CDR1 MGHRA, CDR2 YSYEKL.